This T cell receptor beta chain comes out of a study of blood T cell repertoires in COVID-19 (dated by TCRdb to between 2020 and 2021). Study-wide context: Samples from collaborators originated in the United States, Italy and Spain and spanned both the acute and convalescent phases of COVID-19. The material from the prospective study consisted of cDNA or gDNA derived from T cells, B-cell-depleted T cells, or PBMCs. The dataset comprised deeply sampled blood TCRbeta repertoires from subjects exposed to, actively infected with, or recovered from COVID-19. The repertoires were released in a freely available public database intended as a resource for research on the immune response to SARS-CoV-2. Samples came from the ongoing ImmuneRACE study (first 160 participants) plus 1,254 subjects from 6 global collaborators. Sample metadata almost always included a de-identified subject ID, COVID-19 status, age in years and sex. Where available, HLA class I and class II types were taken from metadata supplied by the sample provider and were not determined by assay-based typing. General conclusions and limits of the study: How much clinical and demographic metadata was included differed by source and by participant, and the metadata was provided uncurated.

One collaborating source in Seattle enrolled patients during active infection and followed them longitudinally through the course of disease. Collaborating institutions collected whole blood in K2EDTA tubes following their own protocols. Collaborator samples were shipped for TCRbeta analysis as frozen whole blood, isolated PBMCs, or DNA extracted from either sample type. About this clone itself: What antigen it recognizes has not been identified. Per-base quality was not reported, and no clone a single base away is much larger than it.

TCRbeta CDR3 regions were amplified from genomic DNA using the immunoSEQ Assay, a bias-controlled multiplex PCR. Under the source paper's analysis protocol: Within the assay, amplification of reference gene primers was used to estimate how many nucleated cells each sample contained. To quantify the absolute abundance of each unique TCRbeta CDR3 rearrangement, sequence reads were collapsed and filtered. For each sample, productive Simpson clonality was calculated as the square root of Simpson's diversity index over productive rearrangements. What TCRdb holds here is the immuneACCESS table cut down to in-frame rearrangements. Part of the clones is not present; checked against another copy, under half of the missing clones reflect an unresolved V gene, and the others are unexplained. The DNA gave D and trimming, while V, J and clone size come from that table. This sample comprises 120,000 to 150,000 clones, around 84% of them detected only once. Together, the top ten hold about 8.9% of the sample.

There are 15 amino acids in the CDR3, from cysteine to phenylalanine inclusive. Left in the record is the CDR3 DNA by itself, 45 bases read in frame from the first base. At the junction V is shortened by 4 bases and J by 1 base, with 14 bases in between. Via the germline V gene, CDR1 is SGHRS and CDR2 YFSETQ. Here the chain combines TRBV5-1 and TRBJ1-1; too little of a D gene remains to name it. The sequence was collected from a man aged 30 to 39 with COVID-19, enrolled during active disease. The sample was peripheral blood. CDR3 region: CASSTSTDGNTEAFF. The nucleotide sequence is TGCGCCAGCAGCACCTCCACAGATGGGAACACTGAAGCTTTCTTT.